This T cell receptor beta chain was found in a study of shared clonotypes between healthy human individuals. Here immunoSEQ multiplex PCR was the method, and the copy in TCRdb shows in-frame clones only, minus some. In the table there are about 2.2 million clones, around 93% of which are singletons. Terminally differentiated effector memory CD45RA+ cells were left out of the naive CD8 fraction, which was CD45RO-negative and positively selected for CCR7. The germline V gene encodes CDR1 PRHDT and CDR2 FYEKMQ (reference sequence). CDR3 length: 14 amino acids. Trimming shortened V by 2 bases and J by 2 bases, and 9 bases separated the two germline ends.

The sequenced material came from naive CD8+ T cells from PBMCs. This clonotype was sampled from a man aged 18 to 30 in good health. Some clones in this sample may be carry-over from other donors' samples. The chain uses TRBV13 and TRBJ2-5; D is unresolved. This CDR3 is CASSLSYGQETQYF. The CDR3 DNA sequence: TGTGCCAGCAGCTTATCCTACGGACAAGAGACCCAGTACTTC.